This paragraph reports one T cell receptor beta chain. The sample comes from a study of blood T cell repertoires in COVID-19. At the level of the study: Sample material is recorded as cDNA or gDNA derived from T cells, B-cell-depleted T cells, or PBMCs.

The germline V gene has CDR1 LGHNA and CDR2 YSLEER. Trimming took 4 bases from V and 3 from J; bases not matched to a gene: 5. The CDR3 length is 15 residues. As handled by the study authors: Estimated nucleated cell counts came from reference gene primer amplification. The method was immunoSEQ multiplex PCR; TCRdb's version includes in-frame clones alone and lacks a portion of them. V and J calls and clone size are as listed in that table; D and trimming were resolved from the DNA. The sample includes 75,000 to 90,000 clones, approximately 88% of them seen just once. The rearrangement joins TRBV4-3 to TRBJ1-5, with 8 bases that match TRBD1. The TCR originated in a man older than 75 with acute or convalescent COVID-19. The sample taken for sequencing was peripheral blood. The CDR3 sequence: CASSPGQGSNQPQHF. The CDR3 coding sequence is TGCGCCAGCAGCCCCGGACAGGGTTCCAATCAGCCCCAGCATTTT.